Presented here are 27 T cell receptor beta chains from one specimen sequenced in a study of cytomegalovirus exposure and HLA in healthy donors. In the PCR, 60 Vbeta and 13 Jbeta primers were used. Clones were sequenced by immunoSEQ multiplex PCR, and TCRdb holds only the in-frame ones, with some missing. The table lists 150,000 to 180,000 clones, around 82% of them singletons. The sequencing input was PBMCs. The receptor source for this set is a woman aged 40-49 years in good health and CMV-seropositive.

The chain employs TRBV5-5 and TRBJ1-2; no firm D call. This CDR3 is built from 13 residues. CDR1 and CDR2 (germline): SGHKS, YYEKEE (reference sequence). V was trimmed by 0 bases and J by 3 bases, leaving 6 bases between them. As DNA, the CDR3 is TGTGCCAGCAGCTTGGACAGACACTATGGCTACACCTTC. This gives the protein CASSLDRHYGYTF.

This chain connects TRBV28 to TRBJ2-7; 10 bases match TRBD2. Trimming cost V 5 bases and J 7 bases; bases outside gene matches: 11. From germline, CDR1 is MDHEN and CDR2 SYDVKM. The CDR3 is made up of 15 amino acids. CDR3: CASSTPGLAAWEQYF. The CDR3, as DNA: TGTGCCAGCAGTACTCCCGGACTAGCGGCGTGGGAGCAGTACTTC.

This clone came up a few times. V gene TRBV29-1 combines with J gene TRBJ2-4, with 8 bases lining up with TRBD2. This CDR3 spans 14 amino acids. Germline CDR1 SQVTM, CDR2 ANQGSEA. With 7 bases clipped from V and 0 bases from J, the junction kept 5 bases outside the gene matches. The CDR3 DNA reads TGCAGCGCGTGGACTAGCCGAGCCAAAAACATTCAGTACTTC. Amino acid sequence: CSAWTSRAKNIQYF.

A few counts support this clone. In DNA, the CDR3 is TGCGCCAGCAGCTTGGGTAGCAGCACAGATACGCAGTATTTT. Translating gives CASSLGSSTDTQYF. J is TRBJ2-3 and V is TRBV5-1; D is unresolved. The germline gives CDR1 SGHRS, CDR2 YFSETQ. This CDR3 has 14 residues. V shed 0 bases and J shed 0 bases, with 5 bases lying between them.

V is TRBV7-9 and J is TRBJ1-1; D gene unclear. The CDR3 consists of 14 residues. CDR1 SEHNR and CDR2 FQNEAQ come from the germline V gene (reference sequence). Trimming stripped 7 bases from V and 0 bases from J, with 12 bases between. The chain's CDR3 is CASTQGRMNTEAFF. The CDR3, as DNA: TGTGCCAGCACCCAAGGGAGAATGAACACTGAAGCTTTCTTT.

The CDR3 nucleotides read TGTGCCAGCAGCGATGCGGGGAGGACCGGGGAGCTGTTTTTT. This translates into CASSDAGRTGELFF. The genes are TRBV9 and TRBJ2-2; the D gene is possibly TRBD2 (6 bases). Germline-derived CDR1 and CDR2 are SGDLS and YYNGEE. This CDR3 has 14 amino acids. Between the trimmed V and J ends, which lost 3 bases and 5 bases, there was a span of 11 bases.

V usage is TRBV6-5 and J usage is TRBJ1-6; 9 bases align to TRBD1. V lost 6 bases, J lost 8 bases, and 5 bases stayed unmatched. This CDR3 contains 14 residues. Germline V gene lookup returns CDR1 MNHEY and CDR2 SVGAGI. The CDR3 protein is CASRTGGWDSPLHF. The CDR3 DNA sequence: TGTGCCAGCAGGACAGGGGGTTGGGATTCACCCCTCCACTTT.

The V and J genes are TRBV28 and TRBJ2-3, with D possibly matching TRBD2 (6 bases). This CDR3 comprises 13 residues. V dropped 6 bases and J dropped 3 bases, with 10 bases sitting between them. Germline V gene lookup returns CDR1 MDHEN and CDR2 SYDVKM. The CDR3 region has the DNA TGTGCCAGCAGCCTGGGGAGGACAGATACGCAGTATTTT. Encoded protein: CASSLGRTDTQYF.

This clone was counted between two and nine times. The chain combines TRBV29-1 with TRBJ2-5; tentative D call: TRBD2 (7 bases). The CDR3 loop spans 11 amino acids. CDR1 and CDR2 (germline): SQVTM, ANQGSEA. V shed 3 bases and J shed 9 bases, with 11 bases lying between them. The CDR3 DNA follows: TGCAGCGTTGAGGGGGAGGGGGCCCAGTACTTC. It specifies CSVEGEGAQYF.

This sequence joins TRBV5-1 and TRBJ2-3; the match to TRBD2 covers 8 bases. V lost 0 bases to trimming and J lost 3 bases; unmatched junction nucleotides: 6. CDR1 is SGHRS, CDR2 YFSETQ, per germline. This CDR3 has 16 amino acids. The CDR3 region is CASSLDSGILTDTQYF. CDR3 DNA: TGCGCCAGCAGCTTGGATAGCGGGATTCTGACAGATACGCAGTATTTT.

The rearrangement joins TRBV28 to TRBJ1-2; TRBD1 aligns across 8 bases. Germline assignment: CDR1 MDHEN and CDR2 SYDVKM. The V and J ends lost 9 bases and 7 bases, in that order; junction bases with no gene match: 10. CDR3 length: 13 amino acids. The CDR3 nucleotides read TGTGCCAGTTGGCTCCAGGGGGCGGCTGGCTACACCTTC. This translates into CASWLQGAAGYTF.

The chain combines TRBV7-6 with TRBJ2-7; TRBD2 matches at 11 bases. The V segment lost 2 bases and the J segment 0 bases; nucleotides outside the gene matches: 15. The germline V gene encodes CDR1 SGHVS and CDR2 FNYEAQ. CDR3 length: 20 amino acids. In nucleotides, the CDR3 is TGTGCCAGCAGCTTAAAGTACGTGTGGCGACTAGCGGGGCACTCCTACGAGCAGTACTTC. This gives the protein CASSLKYVWRLAGHSYEQYF.

This chain connects TRBV30 to TRBJ1-5, with TRBD1 matching 10 bases. This CDR3 is 15 amino acids long. Unmatched junction bases numbered 1, after V lost 1 base and J lost 1 base. CDR1 GTSNPN and CDR2 SVGIG come from the germline V gene (reference sequence). This CDR3 is CAWSGDRGSNQPQHF. In DNA, the CDR3 is TGTGCCTGGAGTGGGGACAGGGGAAGCAATCAGCCCCAGCATTTT. Full variable domain (missing parts from reference TRBV30 and TRBJ1-5): SQTIHQWPATLVQPVGSPLSLECTVEGTSNPNLYWYRQAAGRGLQLLFYSVGIGQISSEVPQNLSASRPQDRQFILSSKKLLLSDSGFYLCAWSGDRGSNQPQHFGDGTRLSIL.

The chain joins TRBV10-1 to TRBJ2-1, with TRBD1 identical over 7 bases. From germline, CDR1 is WNHNN and CDR2 SYGVQD (reference sequence). With 4 bases clipped from V and 9 bases from J, the junction kept 12 bases outside the gene matches. CDR3 length: 15 amino acids. The CDR3 spells CASSGIPGQGVEQFF. The CDR3 DNA follows: TGCGCCAGCAGTGGAATTCCCGGCCAGGGGGTTGAGCAGTTCTTC.

This clone has just a few counts. The rearrangement joins TRBV7-3 to TRBJ2-3; TRBD1 might be the D (6 bases). CDR1 and CDR2 from the germline V gene are SGHTA and FQGTGA. Trimming pared 5 bases from V and 0 bases from J, leaving 12 bases between. The CDR3 runs 15 residues. CDR3 DNA: TGTGCCAGCAGCCCGGGACACTCAAGCACAGATACGCAGTATTTT. Its translation: CASSPGHSSTDTQYF.

To note about this clone: Germline and junction disagree at one end, which may indicate a read error. Other nucleotide sequences from this sample produce the same CDR3. The V call is TRBV13, the J call TRBJ2-3; TRBD2 matches 7 bases. The CDR3 is 17 amino acids. In germline, CDR1 is PRHDT, CDR2 FYEKMQ (reference sequence). The CDR3 loop is CASSLGWGGSSPDTQYF. DNA for the CDR3: TGTGCCAGCAGCCTAGGCTGGGGCGGGAGCTCGCCAGATACGCAGTATTTT. Supplemented by reference TRBV13 and TRBJ2-3, the full variable domain reads AAGVIQSPRHLIKEKRETATLKCYPIPRHDTVYWYQQGPGQDPQFLISFYEKMQSDKGSIPDRFSAQQFSDYHSELNMSSLELGDSALYFCASSLGWGGSSPDTQYFGPGTRLTVL.

This clone was found once. The chain employs TRBV7-6 and TRBJ1-5; 9 bases line up with TRBD1. Germline-derived CDR1 and CDR2 are SGHVS and FNYEAQ. With V trimmed by 5 bases and J by 0 bases, 5 bases remained unmatched. The CDR3 has 16 residues. CDR3 bases: TGTGCCAGCAGCCTGGACAGGGGTCCTAGCAATCAGCCCCAGCATTTT. Protein product: CASSLDRGPSNQPQHF.

The CDR3 DNA follows: TGTGCCACGGCAGGGCGGGAGGGCCTCTACGAGCAGTACTTC. The encoded protein is CATAGREGLYEQYF. The chain employs TRBV6-1 and TRBJ2-7, with 9 bases identical to TRBD2. Looked up from germline, CDR1 is MNHNS and CDR2 is SASEGT. The J segment lost 3 bases and the V segment lost 10 bases, leaving 10 bases of the junction unmatched. The CDR3 loop spans 14 amino acids.

This rearrangement joins TRBV28 to TRBJ1-5; 8 nucleotides agree with TRBD1. CDR3 size: 14 residues. Germline-derived CDR1 and CDR2 are MDHEN and SYDVKM. With V trimmed by 10 bases and J by 5 bases, 10 bases remained unmatched. CDR3 in amino acids: CAIKRTGLDQPQHF. CDR3 nucleotide sequence: TGTGCCATTAAACGGACAGGGCTTGATCAGCCCCAGCATTTT.

Of note for this clone: Germline is not matched at one junction end, which may reflect a read error. This chain connects TRBV5-4 to TRBJ1-1, with TRBD1 matching 7 bases. The CDR3 loop spans 13 amino acids. The germline V gene has CDR1 SGHNT and CDR2 YYREEE (reference sequence). CDR3 residues: CASRFGGTEEAFF. CDR3 bases: TGTGCCAGCCGCTTTGGCGGGACAGAAGAAGCTTTCTTT.

The count of this clone is one. The J gene is TRBJ2-1, the V gene TRBV9; 7 bases fit TRBD2. This CDR3 has 17 residues. V shed 0 bases, J shed 12 bases, and the junction held 18 bases outside the gene matches. Germline V gene sequence: CDR1 SGDLS, CDR2 YYNGEE. The chain's CDR3 is CASSVAGESGNRRRQFF. The DNA of the CDR3 is TGTGCCAGCAGCGTAGCGGGGGAAAGCGGGAACCGAAGACGGCAGTTCTTC.

This rearrangement joins TRBV5-5 to TRBJ2-5, with 8 bases that match TRBD2. CDR1 is SGHKS, CDR2 YYEKEE, per germline (reference sequence). The junction had 4 bases not matched to a gene; V was cut back by 1 base and J by 2 bases. The CDR3 sequence is 15 residues long. The CDR3 sequence: CASSLLTSEQETQYF. The CDR3 region has the DNA TGTGCCAGCAGCTTGTTGACTAGCGAACAAGAGACCCAGTACTTC.

V is TRBV15 and J is TRBJ2-3, with 9 bases aligning to TRBD2. Per germline, CDR1 LNHNV and CDR2 YYDKDF (reference sequence). This CDR3 has 15 residues. Losses at the gene ends were 4 bases for V and 5 bases for J; bases not matched to a gene: 7. CDR3 loop: CATSTSGNSQDTQYF. Here the CDR3 DNA reads TGTGCCACCAGCACTAGCGGGAACTCCCAAGATACGCAGTATTTT.

V and J are TRBV6-5 and TRBJ2-2; 7 bases agree with TRBD2. The CDR3 totals 13 residues. Trimming at V came to 6 bases and at J to 6 bases, leaving 4 bases not matched to a gene. From germline, CDR1 is MNHEY and CDR2 SVGAGI. The CDR3 loop is CASSRTRSGELFF. CDR3 nucleotide sequence: TGTGCCAGCAGCCGGACTAGATCCGGGGAGCTGTTTTTT.

The V call is TRBV30, the J call TRBJ1-4; D unclear. V lost 5 bases, J lost 4 bases, and 11 bases lay in between. The V gene's germline CDR1 is GTSNPN and CDR2 SVGIG (reference sequence). This CDR3 region has 13 residues. The CDR3 region is CAWGVSRNEKLFF. CDR3 DNA: TGTGCCTGGGGAGTTTCGCGTAATGAAAAACTGTTTTTT.

The chain joins TRBV28 to TRBJ2-7, with 9 bases aligning to TRBD1. V gave up 5 bases and J gave up 4 bases; unmatched junction bases: 6. This CDR3 is built from 14 residues. Looked up from germline, CDR1 is MDHEN and CDR2 is SYDVKM. Written as DNA, the CDR3 is TGTGCCAGCAGTAAACAGGGGGCGCGGTACGAGCAGTACTTC. Its translation: CASSKQGARYEQYF.

The V gene is TRBV4-1, the J gene TRBJ1-1; TRBD1 agrees at 9 bases. Germline trimming cut 1 base from V and 2 bases from J; bases unmatched to any gene: 17. Germline V gene data show CDR1 as MGHRA and CDR2 as YSYEKL. The CDR3 consists of 20 residues. The CDR3 protein is CASSQGPIGTGRSPNTEAFF. The DNA of the CDR3 is TGCGCCAGCAGCCAAGGTCCGATTGGGACAGGGCGTTCTCCCAACACTGAAGCTTTCTTT.